This T cell receptor (beta chain) was retrieved from a study of T cell repertoires in cytomegalovirus infection. Study-wide background: The study used recently identified HLA-C-restricted and well-studied HLA-B-restricted CMV epitopes.

General study findings and limits: Identification of carriers of CMV plus the relevant HLA was performed using cumulative public TCR beta family frequency. The ex vivo response showed dominance by HLA-C-restricted CMV-specific TCR beta clonotypes.

The CDR3 loop spans 13 amino acids. Trimming pared 3 bases from V and 4 bases from J, leaving 10 bases between. Germline V gene data show CDR1 as SQVTM and CDR2 as ANQGSEA. In the case of this clonotype: Its antigen is not known.

TCRdb reanalysed the reads using MiXCR and keeps one entry per CDR3 protein. This sample carries about 830,000 distinct CDR3 sequences, approximately 30% of them seen once, and the ten largest clones take 9.5% to 15%. The sequence was obtained from a human donor in good health (CMV status not recorded). Some clones in this sample may be carry-over from other donors' samples. The material sequenced was cultured CD8+ T cells from PBMCs, taken from culture after CMV antigen stimulation. This sequence joins TRBV29-1 and TRBJ2-1; no definite D call. CDR3 protein: CSVEVGSYNEQFF. The CDR3 DNA follows: TGCAGCGTTGAGGTGGGGTCGTACAATGAGCAGTTCTTC.